The sequence of this TCR beta chain was determined in a study of T cells in Graves' hyperthyroidism and ophthalmopathy. At the level of the study: Blood from the periphery was taken at initial diagnosis, before any treatment.

V was pared by 8 bases and J by 3 bases, with 14 bases between. Germline values: CDR1 DFQATT, CDR2 SNEGSKA (reference sequence). The CDR3 extends over 13 amino acids. Template material for amplifying TCR beta CDR3 regions consisted of RNA transcripts. The TCR CDR3 was amplified in a first-round RT-PCR using the HTBI primer set. TCRdb used MiXCR to reprocess the multiplex PCR reads, holding one entry per CDR3 protein. The table shows a few hundred thousand distinct CDR3 sequences, with 15% occurring only once. It was roughly 10 ml of fresh peripheral blood that supplied the PBMCs. This clonotype was observed at least ten times.

This TCR came from a woman aged 25 to 45 with Graves' hyperthyroidism. Sequenced input: blood. The chain is built from TRBV20-1 and TRBJ2-1; D unresolved. The CDR3 region is CSPSRPNYNEQFF. DNA for the CDR3: TGCAGTCCCAGCCGCCCGAACTACAATGAGCAGTTCTTC.